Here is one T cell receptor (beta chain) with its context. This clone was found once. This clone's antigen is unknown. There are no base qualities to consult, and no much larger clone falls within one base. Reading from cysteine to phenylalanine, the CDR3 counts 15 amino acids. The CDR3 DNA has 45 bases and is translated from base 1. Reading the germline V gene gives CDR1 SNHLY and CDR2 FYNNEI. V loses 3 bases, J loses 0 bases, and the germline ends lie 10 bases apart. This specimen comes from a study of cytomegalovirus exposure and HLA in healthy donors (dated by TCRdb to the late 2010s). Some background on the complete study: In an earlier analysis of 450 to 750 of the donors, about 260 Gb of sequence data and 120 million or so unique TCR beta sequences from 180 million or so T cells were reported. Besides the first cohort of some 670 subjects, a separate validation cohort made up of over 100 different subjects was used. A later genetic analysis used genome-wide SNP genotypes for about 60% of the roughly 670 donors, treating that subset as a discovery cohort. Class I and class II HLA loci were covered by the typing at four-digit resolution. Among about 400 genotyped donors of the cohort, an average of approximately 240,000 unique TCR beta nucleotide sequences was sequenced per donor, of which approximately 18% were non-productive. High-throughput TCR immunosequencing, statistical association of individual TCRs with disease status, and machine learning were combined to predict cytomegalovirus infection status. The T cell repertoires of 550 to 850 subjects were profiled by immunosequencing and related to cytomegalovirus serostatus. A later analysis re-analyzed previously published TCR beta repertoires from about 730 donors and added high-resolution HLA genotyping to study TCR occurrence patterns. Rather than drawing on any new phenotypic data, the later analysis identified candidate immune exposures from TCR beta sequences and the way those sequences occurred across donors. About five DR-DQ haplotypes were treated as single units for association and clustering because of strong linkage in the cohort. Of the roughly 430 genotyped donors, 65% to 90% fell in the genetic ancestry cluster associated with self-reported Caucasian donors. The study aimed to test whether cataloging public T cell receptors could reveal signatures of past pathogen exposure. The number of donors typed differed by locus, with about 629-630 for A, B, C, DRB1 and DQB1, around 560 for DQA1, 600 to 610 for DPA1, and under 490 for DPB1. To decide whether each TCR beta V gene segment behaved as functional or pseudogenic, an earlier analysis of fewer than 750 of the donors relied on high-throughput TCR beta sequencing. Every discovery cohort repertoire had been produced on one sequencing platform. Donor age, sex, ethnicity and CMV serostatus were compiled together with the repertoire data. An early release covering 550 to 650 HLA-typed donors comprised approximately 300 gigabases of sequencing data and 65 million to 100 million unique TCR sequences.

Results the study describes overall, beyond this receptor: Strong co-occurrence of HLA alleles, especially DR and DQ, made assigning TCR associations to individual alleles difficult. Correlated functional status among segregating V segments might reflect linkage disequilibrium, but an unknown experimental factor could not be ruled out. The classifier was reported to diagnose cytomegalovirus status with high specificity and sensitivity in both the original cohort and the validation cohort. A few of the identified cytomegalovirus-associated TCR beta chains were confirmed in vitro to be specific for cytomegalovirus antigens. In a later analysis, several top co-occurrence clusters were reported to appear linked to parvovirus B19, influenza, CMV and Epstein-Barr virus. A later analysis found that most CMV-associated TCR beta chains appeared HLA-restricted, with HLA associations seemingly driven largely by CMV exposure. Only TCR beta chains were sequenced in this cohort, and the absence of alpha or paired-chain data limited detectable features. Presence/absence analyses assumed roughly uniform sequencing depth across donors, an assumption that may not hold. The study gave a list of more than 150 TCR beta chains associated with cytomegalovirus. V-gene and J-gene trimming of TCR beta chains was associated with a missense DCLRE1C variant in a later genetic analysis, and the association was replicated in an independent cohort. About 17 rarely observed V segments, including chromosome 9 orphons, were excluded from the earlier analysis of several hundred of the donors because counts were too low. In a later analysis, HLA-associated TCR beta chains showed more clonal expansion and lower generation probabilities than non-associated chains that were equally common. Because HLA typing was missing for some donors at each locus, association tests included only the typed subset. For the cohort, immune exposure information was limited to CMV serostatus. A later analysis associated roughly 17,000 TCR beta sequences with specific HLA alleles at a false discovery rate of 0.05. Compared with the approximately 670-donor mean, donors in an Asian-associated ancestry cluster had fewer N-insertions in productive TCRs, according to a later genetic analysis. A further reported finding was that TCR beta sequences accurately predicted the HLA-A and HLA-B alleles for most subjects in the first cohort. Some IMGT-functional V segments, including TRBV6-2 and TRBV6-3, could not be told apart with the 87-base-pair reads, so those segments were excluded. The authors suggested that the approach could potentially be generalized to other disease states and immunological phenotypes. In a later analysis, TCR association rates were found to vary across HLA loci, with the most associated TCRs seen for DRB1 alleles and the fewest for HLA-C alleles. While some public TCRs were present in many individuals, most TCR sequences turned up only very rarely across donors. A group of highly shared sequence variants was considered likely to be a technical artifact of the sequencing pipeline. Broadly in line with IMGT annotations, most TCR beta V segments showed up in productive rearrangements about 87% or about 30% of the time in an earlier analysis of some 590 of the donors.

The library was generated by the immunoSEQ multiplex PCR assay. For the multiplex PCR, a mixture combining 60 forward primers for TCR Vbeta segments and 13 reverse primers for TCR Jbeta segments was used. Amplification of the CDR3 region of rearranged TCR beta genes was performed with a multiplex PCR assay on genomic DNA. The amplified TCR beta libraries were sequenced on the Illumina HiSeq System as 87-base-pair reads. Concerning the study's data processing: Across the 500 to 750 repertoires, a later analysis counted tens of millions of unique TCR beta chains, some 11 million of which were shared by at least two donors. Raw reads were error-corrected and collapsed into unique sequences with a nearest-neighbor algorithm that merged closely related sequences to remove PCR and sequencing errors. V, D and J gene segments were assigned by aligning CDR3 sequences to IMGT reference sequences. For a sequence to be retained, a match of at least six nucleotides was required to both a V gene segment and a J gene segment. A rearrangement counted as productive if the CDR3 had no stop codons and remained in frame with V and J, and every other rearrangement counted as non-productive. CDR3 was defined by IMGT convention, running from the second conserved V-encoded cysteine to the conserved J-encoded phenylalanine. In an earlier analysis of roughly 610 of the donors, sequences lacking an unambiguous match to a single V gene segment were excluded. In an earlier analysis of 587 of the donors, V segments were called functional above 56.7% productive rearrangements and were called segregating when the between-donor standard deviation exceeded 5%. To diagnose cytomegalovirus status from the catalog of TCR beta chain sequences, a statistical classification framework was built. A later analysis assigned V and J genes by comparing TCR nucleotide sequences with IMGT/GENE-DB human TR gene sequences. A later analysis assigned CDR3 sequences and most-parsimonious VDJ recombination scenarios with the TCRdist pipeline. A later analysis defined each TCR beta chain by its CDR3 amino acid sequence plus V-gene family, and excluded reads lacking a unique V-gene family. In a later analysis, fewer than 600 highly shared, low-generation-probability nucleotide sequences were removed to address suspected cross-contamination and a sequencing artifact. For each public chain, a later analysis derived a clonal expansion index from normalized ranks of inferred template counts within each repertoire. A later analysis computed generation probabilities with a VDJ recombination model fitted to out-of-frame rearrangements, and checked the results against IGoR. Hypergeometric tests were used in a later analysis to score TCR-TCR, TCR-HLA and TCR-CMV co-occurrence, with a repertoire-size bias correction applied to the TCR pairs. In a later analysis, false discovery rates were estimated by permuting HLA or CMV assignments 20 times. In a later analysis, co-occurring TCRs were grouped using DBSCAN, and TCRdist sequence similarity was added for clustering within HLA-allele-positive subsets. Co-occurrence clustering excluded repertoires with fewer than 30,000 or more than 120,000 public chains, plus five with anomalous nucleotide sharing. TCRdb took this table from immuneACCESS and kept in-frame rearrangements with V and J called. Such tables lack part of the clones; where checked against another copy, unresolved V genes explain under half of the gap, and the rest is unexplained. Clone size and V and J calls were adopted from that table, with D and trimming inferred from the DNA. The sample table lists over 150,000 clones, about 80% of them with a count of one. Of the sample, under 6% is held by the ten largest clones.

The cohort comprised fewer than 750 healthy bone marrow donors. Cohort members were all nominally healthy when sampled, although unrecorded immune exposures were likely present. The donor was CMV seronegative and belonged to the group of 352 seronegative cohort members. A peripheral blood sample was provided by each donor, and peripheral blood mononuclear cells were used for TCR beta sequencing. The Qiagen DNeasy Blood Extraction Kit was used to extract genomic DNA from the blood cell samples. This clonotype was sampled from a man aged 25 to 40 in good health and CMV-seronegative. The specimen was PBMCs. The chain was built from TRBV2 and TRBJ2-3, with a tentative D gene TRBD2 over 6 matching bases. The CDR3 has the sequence CASSDGRGSTDTQYF. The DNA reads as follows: TGTGCCAGCAGTGACGGGCGGGGTAGCACAGATACGCAGTATTTT.